Detailed here is one T cell receptor (beta chain). Localized lung adenocarcinoma, a non-small cell lung cancer, affected the donors. The sample originates from a study of CD4 and CD8 cells across lung adenocarcinoma regions. The length of the CDR3 is 15 residues. A single record per CDR3 protein comes from TCRdb applying MiXCR to the PCR reads. The profile covers around 3,700 distinct CDR3 sequences, with about 65% appearing a single time and under 20% taken by the ten largest. The chain combines TRBV12-3 or TRBV12-4 with TRBJ2-4, with 8 bases lining up with TRBD2. The end of the DNA fits TRBJ2-5 better, so the J call may be wrong. Sequencing used CD8+ T cells from the margin of a lung tumor. The sequence derives from a female donor with lung adenocarcinoma. The CD4 and CD8 labels of this study may be unreliable. The CDR3 DNA is TGTGCCAGCAGTTTTATCCGGGAGGGAGGGCAGACCCAGTACTTC. Translation: CASSFIREGGQTQYF.